Presented here are 17 T cell receptor beta chains from one specimen sequenced in a study of cytomegalovirus exposure and HLA in healthy donors. The study ran its PCR with 60 Vbeta and 13 Jbeta primers. This table comes from immunoSEQ multiplex PCR, and its TCRdb copy is limited to in-frame clones, with some not included. This table has 130,000 or so clones, roughly 75% appearing once. The sequenced sample consisted of PBMCs. These receptors originate from a middle-aged man in good health and CMV-seronegative.

This clone was observed a handful of times. The chain carries TRBV5-6 and TRBJ2-7; maybe TRBD1 (6 bases). The CDR3 is made up of 12 amino acids. The germline V and J ends were trimmed by 5 bases and 3 bases, with 9 bases remaining between them. Germline CDR1 SGHDT, CDR2 YYEEEE. The CDR3 reads CASSRDIYEQYF. The CDR3 region has the DNA TGTGCCAGCAGTCGGGACATCTACGAGCAGTACTTC. The full variable domain, in which reference TRBV5-6 and TRBJ2-7 provide the parts outside the CDR3, is DAGVTQSPTHLIKTRGQQVTLRCSPKSGHDTVSWYQQALGQGPQFIFQYYEEEERQRGNFPDRFSGHQFPNYSSELNVNALLLGDSALYLCASSRDIYEQYFGPGTRLTVT.

This clone showed up just a few times. The V and J genes are TRBV6-1 and TRBJ1-6, with 10 bases identical to TRBD1. In germline, CDR1 is MNHNS, CDR2 SASEGT. This CDR3 spans 17 amino acids. The V and J ends lost 4 bases and 4 bases, in that order; junction bases with no gene match: 7. CDR3 in amino acids: CASSAQTGGMYNSPLHF. CDR3 sequence (DNA): TGTGCCAGCAGTGCCCAGACAGGGGGCATGTATAATTCACCCCTCCACTTT.

V gene TRBV10-3 combines with J gene TRBJ1-2; D is possibly TRBD1 (5 bases). V was shortened by 8 bases and J by 8 bases, with 15 bases between the two germline ends. Germline loops: CDR1 ENHRY, CDR2 SYGVKD. This CDR3 spans 12 amino acids. CDR3 DNA sequence: TGTGCCATCGGAGAAGGGGCAGGGGGCTACACCTTC. This encodes CAIGEGAGGYTF.

The chain employs TRBV5-6 and TRBJ2-7, with D maybe TRBD1 (6 bases). V lost 3 bases and J 4 bases, leaving 20 bases between the germline ends. The CDR3 is 16 residues long. Germline values: CDR1 SGHDT, CDR2 YYEEEE. CDR3 nucleotides: TGTGCCAGCAGCTCTACAGGGAGCACTCTGCGGTACGAGCAGTACTTC. Translated: CASSSTGSTLRYEQYF.

This sequence joins TRBV2 and TRBJ1-5, with 7 positions matching TRBD1. Losses at the gene ends were 6 bases for V and 5 bases for J; bases not matched to a gene: 7. Looked up from germline, CDR1 is SNHLY and CDR2 is FYNNEI. CDR3 length: 14 amino acids. The CDR3 region is CASSPGQADQPQHF. The CDR3 nucleotides are TGTGCCAGCAGCCCTGGACAGGCCGATCAGCCCCAGCATTTT.

The gene calls are TRBV2 and TRBJ2-1; TRBD1 matches 8 bases. Germline CDR1 and CDR2: SNHLY and FYNNEI. V dropped 5 bases and J dropped 7; count of bases not matched to a gene: 7. The CDR3 has 14 residues. CDR3 loop: CASSTRTGWNEQFF. The CDR3 region has the DNA TGTGCCAGCAGTACCAGGACAGGGTGGAATGAGCAGTTCTTC.

V gene TRBV28 combines with J gene TRBJ2-7; perhaps TRBD2 as D (5 bases). The V end lost 7 bases, the J end lost 0 bases, and 13 bases lay between the germline ends. The germline V gene encodes CDR1 MDHEN and CDR2 SYDVKM. The CDR3 loop spans 14 amino acids. Here the CDR3 reads CASILSSGSYEQYF. CDR3 in DNA: TGTGCCAGCATCCTAAGCAGCGGCTCCTACGAGCAGTACTTC.

The chain has TRBV29-1 and TRBJ1-5; D call uncertain. This CDR3 spans 12 amino acids. CDR1 SQVTM and CDR2 ANQGSEA come from the germline V gene. V was cut by 5 bases and J by 3 bases, with 8 bases left in between. The CDR3 protein is CSVSGYNQPQHF. The CDR3 coding sequence is TGCAGCGTTTCCGGTTACAATCAGCCCCAGCATTTT.

The chain recombines TRBV6-4 with TRBJ1-2, with 9 bases aligning to TRBD1. CDR1 is MRHNA and CDR2 is SNTAGT in the germline V gene. V shed 6 bases, J shed 1 base, and the junction held 6 bases outside the gene matches. This CDR3 spans 15 amino acids. This CDR3 reads CASSPQGAVNYGYTF. The CDR3 region has the DNA TGTGCCAGCAGCCCACAGGGGGCCGTTAACTATGGCTACACCTTC.

Worth noting for this clone: The identical CDR3 is also encoded by other nucleotide sequences in the sample. The chain carries TRBV2 and TRBJ2-3, with D possibly matching TRBD1 (6 bases). The V and J ends lost 3 bases and 6 bases respectively, with 7 bases between them. The CDR3 contains 12 residues. The germline V gene has CDR1 SNHLY and CDR2 FYNNEI. CDR3 sequence: CASSDRGDTQYF. CDR3 DNA: TGTGCCAGCAGTGATAGGGGGGATACGCAGTATTTT.

This clone was found a few times. The chain combines TRBV27 with TRBJ1-3; D unresolved. The CDR3 is 16 residues long. V was trimmed by 5 bases and J by 4 bases, leaving 18 bases between them. CDR1 MNHEY and CDR2 SMNVEV come from the germline V gene (reference sequence). The CDR3 DNA sequence: TGTGCCAGCAGTCCCCTGGGAGGGTTGTTGGGAAACACCATATATTTT. Translating it yields CASSPLGGLLGNTIYF.

The J gene is TRBJ2-1, the V gene TRBV18; 15 bases map to TRBD2. The CDR3 has 17 amino acids. CDR1 is KGHSH, CDR2 LQKENI, per germline. Trimming removed 6 bases from V and 2 bases from J; junction bases left unmatched: 5. The CDR3 protein is CASSGTSGGPPYNEQFF. CDR3 nucleotide sequence: TGTGCCAGCTCTGGGACTAGCGGGGGGCCCCCCTACAATGAGCAGTTCTTC.

CDR3 residues: CASSLVGAYEQYF. The CDR3 nucleotides are TGTGCCAGCAGCTTAGTTGGAGCCTACGAGCAGTACTTC. V usage is TRBV7-6 and J usage is TRBJ2-7; D not resolved. CDR1 and CDR2 (germline): SGHVS, FNYEAQ. Between the trimmed V and J ends, which lost 1 base and 2 bases, there was a span of 6 bases. The CDR3 is 13 residues long.

V and J are TRBV7-2 and TRBJ2-2, with TRBD2 identical over 7 bases. The CDR3 has 15 amino acids. V lost 5 bases, J lost 5 bases, and 8 bases stayed unmatched. Germline V gene data show CDR1 as SGHTA and CDR2 as FQGNSA. CDR3 residues: CASSTSGAATGELFF. Written as DNA, the CDR3 is TGTGCCAGCAGCACGAGCGGGGCTGCGACCGGGGAGCTGTTTTTT.

This clone was seen a few times. The chain employs TRBV2 and TRBJ1-5; 8 bases fit TRBD1. CDR1 is SNHLY and CDR2 is FYNNEI in the germline V gene. J was trimmed by 6 bases and V by 1 base; bases with no gene match: 8. The CDR3 is 16 residues long. The CDR3 nucleotides read TGTGCCAGCAGTGAAGATAGAGGACAGGGCGGTCAGCCCCAGCATTTT. It specifies CASSEDRGQGGQPQHF.

This chain uses TRBV5-6 with TRBJ2-6, with D possibly being TRBD1 (6 bases). Germline V gene lookup returns CDR1 SGHDT and CDR2 YYEEEE. V lost 4 bases to trimming and J lost 3 bases, with 11 bases between them. The CDR3 has 15 residues. The CDR3 region is CASSPNRVGANVLTF. CDR3 coding DNA: TGTGCCAGCAGCCCTAACAGGGTTGGGGCCAACGTCCTGACTTTC.

The chain employs TRBV14 and TRBJ2-4, with D tentatively TRBD1 (5 bases). The CDR3 totals 14 residues. Germline CDR1 reads SGHDN; CDR2 reads FVKESK. V lost 4 bases, J lost 3 bases, and 10 bases lay in between. CDR3 amino acids: CASSPIDSKNIQYF. For the CDR3, the DNA is TGTGCCAGCAGCCCGATAGACAGCAAAAACATTCAGTACTTC. Complete variable domain (other parts from reference TRBV14 and TRBJ2-4): EAGVTQFPSHSVIEKGQTVTLRCDPISGHDNLYWYRRVMGKEIKFLLHFVKESKQDESGMPNNRFLAERTGGTYSTLKVQPAELEDSGVYFCASSPIDSKNIQYFGAGTRLSVL.